This T cell receptor beta chain was sequenced for a study of shared clonotypes between healthy human individuals. Sequenced by immunoSEQ multiplex PCR; TCRdb stores in-frame clones only, minus some. The sample records 750,000 to 1,000,000 clones, 80% to 95% being singletons. In the naive CD8 group, cells lacked CD45RO and were positively selected for CCR7, so terminally differentiated effector memory CD45RA+ cells were left out. This CDR3 has 13 amino acids. V gave up 8 bases and J gave up 7 bases; unmatched junction bases: 6. Germline-derived CDR1 and CDR2 are WNHNN and SYGVQD (reference sequence). This clone has just a few counts.

The sequencing sample was made of naive CD8+ T cells sorted from blood. The genes are TRBV10-1 and TRBJ2-2; 8 bases are shared with TRBD1. The origin of this receptor is a man between 25 and 39 years old in good health. For the CDR3, the DNA is TGCGCCAGCTCCGGACAGGGCCACGGGGAGCTGTTTTTT. Translated: CASSGQGHGELFF.